This T cell receptor beta chain comes out of a study of blood T cell repertoires in COVID-19. The ends lost 8 bases at V and 0 bases at J; junction bases unmatched: 13. This CDR3 comprises 17 residues. Germline V gives CDR1 MDHEN, CDR2 SYDVKM. The Seattle patients, enrolled during active infection, were followed longitudinally. TCRdb keeps only in-frame clones here, not all; method: immunoSEQ multiplex PCR. The top ten hold roughly 10% of the sample, which has hundreds of thousands of clones, 88% seen once. This receptor was obtained from a woman in her seventies with COVID-19, enrolled during active disease. The chain recombines TRBV28 with TRBJ1-3; 7 bases match TRBD1. The sequenced sample consisted of peripheral blood. Written as DNA, the CDR3 is TGTGCCAGCCTAGCCGGGACAGCTCCCTTCTCTGGAAACACCATATATTTT. Amino acids: CASLAGTAPFSGNTIYF.